These 14 T cell receptor beta chains were all obtained from the same sample, sequenced in a study of shared clonotypes between healthy human individuals. The repertoire was sequenced with immunoSEQ multiplex PCR; TCRdb's copy has only in-frame clones and lacks some. Altogether approximately 1,000,000 clones are present, approximately 80% being singletons, with the ten largest covering approximately 0.56%. Sequenced input: memory CD4+ T cells from PBMCs. As for subset: CD45RA-negative fraction. The receptors come from a man younger than 35 in good health. Some clones in this sample may be carry-over from other donors' samples.

The J gene is TRBJ1-2, the V gene TRBV7-6; possible D gene TRBD1, 6 bases. This CDR3 region has 17 residues. The V end was cut by 1 base, the J end by 2 bases, with 17 bases between. Per the germline V gene, CDR1 is SGHVS and CDR2 is FNYEAQ. CDR3 sequence (DNA): TGTGCCAGCAGCTTAGTCGCAACAGGGCGTGGAAACTATGGCTACACCTTC. Translated, it gives CASSLVATGRGNYGYTF.

Concerning this clone itself: This is likely an artifact of a read error, given a far larger clone one base away. Additional DNA sequences in this sample encode the identical CDR3. The rearrangement joins TRBV11-2 to TRBJ2-3; unclear D gene. The V end was cut by 1 base, the J end by 1 base, with 6 bases between. Germline-derived CDR1 and CDR2 are SGHAT and FQNNGV. The CDR3 length is 14 residues. The CDR3 reads CASSLAVGTDTQYF. CDR3 in DNA: TGTGCCAGCAGCTTAGCGGTGGGCACAGATACGCAGTATTTT.

Worth noting for this clone: Other nucleotide sequences in the sample specify the same CDR3. This chain joins TRBV19 and TRBJ1-1, with no clear D. V gave up 5 bases and J gave up 2 bases, with 9 bases separating them. The germline gives CDR1 LNHDA, CDR2 SQIVND (reference sequence). The CDR3 runs 13 residues. The CDR3 DNA is TGTGCCAGTAGTGTCGGGCTAAACACTGAAGCTTTCTTT. Protein sequence: CASSVGLNTEAFF.

The V call is TRBV28, the J call TRBJ2-7, with unresolved D. CDR3 size: 12 residues. The germline V gene has CDR1 MDHEN and CDR2 SYDVKM. V shed 10 bases and J shed 7 bases, with 17 bases lying between them. CDR3 protein: CATKNPVGEQYF. CDR3 bases: TGTGCCACCAAGAATCCCGTTGGGGAGCAGTACTTC. The whole variable domain, remainder taken from reference TRBV28 and TRBJ2-7, is DVKVTQSSRYLVKRTGEKVFLECVQDMDHENMFWYRQDPGLGLRLIYFSYDVKMKEKGDIPEGYSVSREKKERFSLILESASTNQTSMYLCATKNPVGEQYFGPGTRLTVT.

As regards this clone: Given a much more abundant clone one base away, this may be a read error. Other DNA sequences from this sample encode an identical CDR3 as well. The chain links TRBV5-1 to TRBJ2-3; D gene ambiguous. Looked up from germline, CDR1 is SGHRS and CDR2 is YFSETQ. The CDR3 runs to 13 residues. Deletions cut 0 bases from V and 1 base from J, with 3 bases between. CDR3 in DNA: TGCGCCAGCAGCTTGGATGGCACAGATACGCAGTATTTT. Encoded protein: CASSLDGTDTQYF.

Many counts were recorded for this clone. V is TRBV11-2 and J is TRBJ2-1; D unclear. This CDR3 comprises 16 residues. The germline gives CDR1 SGHAT, CDR2 FQNNGV. V was trimmed by 5 bases and J by 0 bases, leaving 14 bases between them. CDR3: CASSANSLSSYNEQFF. The CDR3 nucleotides are TGTGCCAGCAGCGCAAACTCGTTGAGCTCCTACAATGAGCAGTTCTTC.

V usage is TRBV19 and J usage is TRBJ2-4, with 14 bases fitting TRBD2. Germline CDR1 and CDR2: LNHDA and SQIVND (reference sequence). The ends lost 5 bases at V and 8 bases at J; junction bases unmatched: 11. CDR3 size: 17 residues. CDR3 DNA sequence: TGTGCCAGTAGTCCCGGGACTAGCGGGAGCGGATTCGACATTCAGTACTTC. It translates to CASSPGTSGSGFDIQYF. The variable domain in full, with the rest retrieved from reference TRBV19 and TRBJ2-4, is DGGITQSPKYLFRKEGQNVTLSCEQNLNHDAMYWYRQDPGQGLRLIYYSQIVNDFQKGDIAEGYSVSREKKESFPLTVTSAQKNPTAFYLCASSPGTSGSGFDIQYFGAGTRLSVL.

The chain links TRBV18 to TRBJ2-7; D is unresolved. Germline CDR1 KGHSH, CDR2 LQKENI. Trimming left V 3 bases short and J 4 bases short, with 13 bases between. The CDR3 sequence is 14 residues long. CDR3 in amino acids: CASSPRSPPYEQYF. The CDR3 region has the DNA TGTGCCAGCTCACCGAGGTCACCCCCGTACGAGCAGTACTTC.

This chain links TRBV28 with TRBJ1-2; tentative D call: TRBD1 (5 bases). Germline V gives CDR1 MDHEN, CDR2 SYDVKM. V was pared by 5 bases and J by 4 bases, with 20 bases between. The CDR3 runs 16 residues. CDR3 sequence (DNA): TGTGCCAGCAGTCGTACCGGGACGCTTTCACGCTATGGCTACACCTTC. Its protein product is CASSRTGTLSRYGYTF.

The CDR3 loop reads CASSVRDRGLSGELFF. CDR3 in DNA: TGTGCCAGCAGTGTTCGGGACAGGGGGCTCTCCGGGGAGCTGTTTTTT. The chain is built from TRBV6-1 and TRBJ2-2; 12 bases are a match to TRBD1. The CDR3 runs to 16 residues. Trimming removed 4 bases from V and 6 bases from J; junction bases left unmatched: 6. CDR1 is MNHNS, CDR2 SASEGT, per germline.

As to this clone: Other DNA sequences in the sample encode the same CDR3. CDR3 coding DNA: TGTGCCAGTAGGGGCGCCGGGGAGCTGTTTTTT. Translated, it gives CASRGAGELFF. The rearrangement uses TRBV28 and TRBJ2-2, with D possibly TRBD1 on 5 matching bases. Germline assignment: CDR1 MDHEN and CDR2 SYDVKM. The CDR3 contains 11 residues. V lost 9 bases, J lost 6 bases, and 8 bases lay in between.

The rearrangement joins TRBV5-5 to TRBJ2-1; TRBD2 matches 11 bases. Germline lookup yields CDR1 SGHKS and CDR2 YYEKEE (reference sequence). The length of the CDR3 is 16 residues. J gave up 4 bases and V 3 bases, and 6 bases lay outside the gene matches. The CDR3, as DNA: TGTGCCAGCAGCTCACCAAGACTAGCGGGATACAATGAGCAGTTCTTC. Protein: CASSSPRLAGYNEQFF.

This rearrangement joins TRBV5-1 to TRBJ1-2; D is possibly TRBD1 (6 bases). V shed 7 bases and J shed 2 bases, with 18 bases lying between them. This CDR3 contains 15 residues. Germline V gene data show CDR1 as SGHRS and CDR2 as YFSETQ. The CDR3 sequence: CASRDFGQLNYGYTF. CDR3 in DNA: TGCGCCAGCCGAGATTTCGGACAGCTGAACTATGGCTACACCTTC. Using reference TRBV5-1 and TRBJ1-2 for the parts outside the CDR3, the full variable domain is KAGVTQTPRYLIKTRGQQVTLSCSPISGHRSVSWYQQTPGQGLQFLFEYFSETQRNKGNFPGRFSGRQFSNSRSEMNVSTLELGDSALYLCASRDFGQLNYGYTFGSGTRLTVV.

This chain links TRBV6-5 with TRBJ2-2, with no clear D. The CDR3 totals 15 residues. V dropped 7 bases and J dropped 6 bases, with 18 bases sitting between them. Germline CDR1 reads MNHEY; CDR2 reads SVGAGI. CDR3 DNA sequence: TGTGCCAGCACCCCCAGACGTTGGGTCCCCGGGGAGCTGTTTTTT. Translation: CASTPRRWVPGELFF.